This TCR beta chain was obtained from a study of CD8 T cells in Susac syndrome. With random hexamers, reverse transcription was performed on about 0.45 to 1 ug of RNA. An immunoSEQ multiplex PCR generated amplified TCR beta CDR3 products spanning 54 Vbeta and 13 Jbeta. TCRdb fed the immunoSEQ multiplex PCR reads into MiXCR, producing one record per CDR3 protein. The sample holds approximately 100,000 distinct CDR3 sequences, 92% seen once. CDR1 and CDR2 from the germline V gene are MNHNY and SVGAGI (reference sequence). V was shortened by 10 bases and J by 3 bases, with 17 bases between the two germline ends. There are 14 residues in the CDR3. This clonotype was detected once. In contrast to the negatively isolated CD8+ and CD4+ T cells, TEMRA cells were FACS-enriched.

The origin of this receptor is a human donor in good health. Specimen: CD8+ T cells from PBMCs. This chain uses TRBV6-6 with TRBJ2-3, with D possibly TRBD1 on 6 matching bases. CDR3: CANSPEGTTDTQYF. The CDR3 DNA reads as TGTGCCAACTCCCCTGAAGGGACAACAGATACGCAGTATTTT.